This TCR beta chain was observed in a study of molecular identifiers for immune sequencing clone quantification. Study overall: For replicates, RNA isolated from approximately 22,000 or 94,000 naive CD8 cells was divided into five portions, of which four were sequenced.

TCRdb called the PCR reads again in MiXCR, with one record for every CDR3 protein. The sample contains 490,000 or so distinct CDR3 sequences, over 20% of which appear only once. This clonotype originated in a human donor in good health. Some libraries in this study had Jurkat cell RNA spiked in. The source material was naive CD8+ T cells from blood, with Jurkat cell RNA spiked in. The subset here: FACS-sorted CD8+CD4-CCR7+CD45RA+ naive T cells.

The CDR3 reads CSVRGRARSTDTQYF. The CDR3 region has the DNA TGCAGTGTTAGGGGTCGCGCGAGAAGTACAGATACGCAGTACTTC. This chain connects TRBV29-1 to TRBJ2-4; perhaps TRBD1 as D (5 bases). This CDR3 is built from 15 residues. Germline V gene lookup returns CDR1 SQVTM and CDR2 ANQGSEA. The complete variable domain, with remaining parts taken from reference TRBV29-1 and TRBJ2-4, reads SAVISQKPSRDICQRGTSLTIQCQVDSQVTMMFWYRQQPGQSLTLIATANQGSEATYESGFVIDKFPISRPNLTFSTLTVSNMSPEDSSIYLCSVRGRARSTDTQYFGAGTRLSVL.